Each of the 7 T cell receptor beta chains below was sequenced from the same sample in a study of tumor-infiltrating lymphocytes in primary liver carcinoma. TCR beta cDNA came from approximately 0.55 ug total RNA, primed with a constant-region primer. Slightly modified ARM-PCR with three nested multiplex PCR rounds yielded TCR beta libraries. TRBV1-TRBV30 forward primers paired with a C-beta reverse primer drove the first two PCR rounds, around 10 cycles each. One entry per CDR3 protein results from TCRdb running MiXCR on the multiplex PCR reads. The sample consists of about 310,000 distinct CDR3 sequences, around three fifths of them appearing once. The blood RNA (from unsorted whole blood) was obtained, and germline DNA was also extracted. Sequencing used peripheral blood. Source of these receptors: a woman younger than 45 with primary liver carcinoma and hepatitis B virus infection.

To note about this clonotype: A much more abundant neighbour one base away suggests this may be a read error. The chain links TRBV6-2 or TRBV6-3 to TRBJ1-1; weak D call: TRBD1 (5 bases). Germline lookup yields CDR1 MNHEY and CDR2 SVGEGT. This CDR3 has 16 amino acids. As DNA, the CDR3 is TGTGCCAGCAGTTACTCCGGACTAAGAGGGGTCACTGAAGTTTTCTTT. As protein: CASSYSGLRGVTEVFF.

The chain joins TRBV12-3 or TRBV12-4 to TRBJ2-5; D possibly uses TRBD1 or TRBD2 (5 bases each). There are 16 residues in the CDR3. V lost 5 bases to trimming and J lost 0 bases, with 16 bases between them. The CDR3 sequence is CASSPTVWGNQETQYF. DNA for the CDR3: TGTGCCAGCAGTCCGACCGTGTGGGGGAACCAAGAGACCCAGTACTTC.

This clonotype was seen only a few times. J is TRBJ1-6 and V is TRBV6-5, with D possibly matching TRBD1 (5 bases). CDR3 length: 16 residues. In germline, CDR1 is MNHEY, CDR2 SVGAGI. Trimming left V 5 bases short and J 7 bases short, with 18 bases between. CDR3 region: CASSPTSGRANSPLHF. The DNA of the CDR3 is TGTGCCAGCAGTCCTACCTCGGGCAGGGCGAATTCACCCCTCCACTTT.

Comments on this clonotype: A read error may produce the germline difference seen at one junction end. The CDR3 DNA follows: TGTGCCAGCAGTTCGTATGGGATTGGGAATGAGCAGCTCTTC. Translation gives CASSSYGIGNEQLF. The chain links TRBV6-1 to TRBJ2-1; D unclear. The CDR3 spans 14 residues. Germline lookup yields CDR1 MNHNS and CDR2 SASEGT.

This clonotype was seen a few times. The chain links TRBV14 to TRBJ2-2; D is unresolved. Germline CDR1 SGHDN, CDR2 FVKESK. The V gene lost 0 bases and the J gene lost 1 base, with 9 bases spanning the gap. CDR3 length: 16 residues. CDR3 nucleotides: TGTGCCAGCAGCCAAGAATGGGTGGAGAACACCGGGGAGCTGTTTTTT. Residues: CASSQEWVENTGELFF.

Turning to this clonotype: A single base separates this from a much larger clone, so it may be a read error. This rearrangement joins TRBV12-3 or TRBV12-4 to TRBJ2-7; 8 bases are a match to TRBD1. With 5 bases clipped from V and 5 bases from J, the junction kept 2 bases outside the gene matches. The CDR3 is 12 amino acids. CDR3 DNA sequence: TGTGCCAGCAGTGTGACAGGGGACGAGCAGTACTTC. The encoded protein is CASSVTGDEQYF.

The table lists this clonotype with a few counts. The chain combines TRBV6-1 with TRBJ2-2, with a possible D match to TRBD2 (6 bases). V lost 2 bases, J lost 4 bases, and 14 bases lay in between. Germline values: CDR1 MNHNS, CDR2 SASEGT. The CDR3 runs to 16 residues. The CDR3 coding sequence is TGTGCCAGCAGTGAACGTGGAGGGGCGAGCACCGGGGAGCTGTTTTTT. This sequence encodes CASSERGGASTGELFF.